Listed below are T cell receptor beta chains from one sample, sequenced in a study of cytomegalovirus exposure and HLA in healthy donors. Generated by immunoSEQ multiplex PCR, the TCRdb table keeps only in-frame clones and is missing some. The data hold roughly 99,000 clones, with roughly 83% observed a single time. Sequenced sample: PBMCs. These receptor sequences come from a male donor in good health and CMV-seropositive. The CDR3 runs from the conserved cysteine through the conserved F or W. A D gene is named only where the DNA matches it firmly. Rows may omit the clone size; those that give it use once, few, many or a size class.

CDR3	DNA	size	V	J	D
CASSIAAGALREQYF	TGTGCCAGTAGTATAGCGGCAGGGGCCCTACGCGAGCAGTACTTC	-	TRBV19	TRBJ2-7	-
CASSLTFNQPQHF	TGTGCCAGCAGCTTAACTTTCAATCAGCCCCAGCATTTT	-	TRBV7-9	TRBJ1-5	-
CASSPGQGGWSLHF	TGCGCCAGCAGCCCGGGACAGGGCGGGTGGTCCCTCCACTTT	-	TRBV5-1	TRBJ1-6	TRBD1
CATSRQGGGYTF	TGTGCCACCAGTAGACAGGGGGGTGGCTACACCTTC	-	TRBV15	TRBJ1-2	TRBD1
CASGLVRNMEALEKLFF	TGTGCTAGTGGTTTGGTACGAAATATGGAGGCCCTTGAAAAACTGTTTTTT	-	TRBV12-5	TRBJ1-4	-
CASSLEVGRQNYGYTF	TGTGCCAGCAGCTTAGAGGTGGGCAGGCAAAATTATGGCTACACCTTC	once	TRBV7-2	TRBJ1-2	-
CASSFTSAAGELFF	TGTGCCAGCAGCTTCACTAGCGCCGCCGGGGAGCTGTTTTTT	-	TRBV7-2	TRBJ2-2	TRBD2
CASSLGSGTGNEKLFF	TGTGCCAGCAGCTTGGGCTCCGGGACAGGGAATGAAAAACTGTTTTTT	-	TRBV5-4	TRBJ1-4	TRBD1
CASMGGQFYYEQYF	TGTGCCAGCATGGGGGGACAGTTTTACTACGAGCAGTACTTC	few	TRBV6-5	TRBJ2-7	-
CASSGQFRSPLHF	TGTGCCAGCAGCGGACAGTTTCGATCACCCCTCCACTTT	-	TRBV13	TRBJ1-6	-
CASSLEGGAYEQYF	TGTGCCAGCAGCTTAGAGGGGGGGGCCTACGAGCAGTACTTC	-	TRBV11-2	TRBJ2-7	TRBD2
CASSLDTGSNYGYTF	TGCGCCAGCAGCTTGGATACAGGGTCAAACTATGGCTACACCTTC	-	TRBV5-1	TRBJ1-2	-
CASSWTGGTEAFF	TGTGCCAGCAGTTGGACAGGGGGGACTGAAGCTTTCTTT	-	TRBV6-5	TRBJ1-1	TRBD1
CASSLGMGSAYNEQFF	TGTGCCAGCAGCTTAGGCATGGGGAGTGCCTACAATGAGCAGTTCTTC	-	TRBV7-9	TRBJ2-1	-
CASSRGTSGADTQYF	TGTGCCAGCAGCCGCGGGACTAGCGGGGCAGATACGCAGTATTTT	-	TRBV7-8	TRBJ2-3	TRBD2
CASSSGTGGNTEAFF	TGTGCCAGCAGCTCTGGGACAGGGGGCAACACTGAAGCTTTCTTT	-	TRBV7-2	TRBJ1-1	TRBD1
CASSEAPGTGREQYF	TGTGCCAGCAGTGAAGCGCCAGGGACAGGGCGGGAGCAGTACTTC	few	TRBV2	TRBJ2-7	TRBD1
CASGVFNEKLFF	TGTGCCAGCGGAGTGTTTAATGAAAAACTGTTTTTT	-	TRBV11-3	TRBJ1-4	-
CASTSRASDYEQYF	TGTGCCAGCACCTCCAGGGCTAGCGACTACGAGCAGTACTTC	-	TRBV6-5	TRBJ2-7	-
CASSRGVDQPQHF	TGTGCCAGTAGCCGGGGTGTCGATCAGCCCCAGCATTTT	-	TRBV19	TRBJ1-5	-
CASSSGDSLNEKLFF	TGTGCCAGCAGCTCGGGGGACAGCCTTAATGAAAAACTGTTTTTT	few	TRBV6-5	TRBJ1-4	TRBD1
CAWSAPGIRGRGTDTQYF	TGTGCCTGGAGTGCTCCAGGAATCCGGGGCAGGGGAACAGATACGCAGTATTTT	-	TRBV30	TRBJ2-3	-
CASRLSLAGAPKNIQYF	TGTGCAAGTCGCTTATCTCTAGCGGGGGCCCCCAAAAACATTCAGTACTTC	-	TRBV12-2	TRBJ2-4	-
CAWTDSGGTDTQYF	TGTGCCTGGACTGATAGCGGGGGCACAGATACGCAGTATTTT	once	TRBV30	TRBJ2-3	TRBD2
CASSVSQGAINEQYF	TGCGCCAGCAGCGTCTCACAGGGGGCAATAAACGAGCAGTACTTC	-	TRBV5-1	TRBJ2-7	TRBD1
CASSIGLAGGRDTQYF	TGTGCCAGCAGCATCGGACTAGCGGGGGGGCGAGATACGCAGTATTTT	-	TRBV9	TRBJ2-3	TRBD2
CAWSTDGSSGNTIYF	TGTGCCTGGAGTACGGACGGGAGCTCTGGAAACACCATATATTTT	-	TRBV30	TRBJ1-3	-
CASSLGAATNYGYTF	TGTGCCAGCAGCCTTGGGGCTGCCACTAACTATGGCTACACCTTC	-	TRBV5-4	TRBJ1-2	-
CASSTRQDTQYF	TGTGCCAGCAGCACCCGACAGGATACGCAGTATTTT	-	TRBV9	TRBJ2-3	-